This T cell receptor (beta chain) was identified in a study of blood T cell repertoires in COVID-19. As for the study in general: Sites in the United States, Italy and Spain provided acute and convalescent COVID-19 samples. T cells, B-cell-depleted T cells, or PBMCs provided the cDNA or gDNA that served as material.

Seattle patients were enrolled during active infection and followed longitudinally. CDR3 length: 14 residues. With 1 base clipped from V and 5 bases from J, the junction kept 2 bases outside the gene matches. CDR1 and CDR2 (germline): SNHLY, FYNNEI. Source study methods: Reference gene primer amplification in the assay estimated nucleated cell counts. Only in-frame clones appear in the TCRdb table, and some are missing; sequencing was by immunoSEQ multiplex PCR. The V and J calls and the clone size are those of that table, but D and trimming were determined from the DNA. The table records tens of thousands of clones, around 92% of them present only once.

The chain is built from TRBV2 and TRBJ1-2; 9 bases align to TRBD1. The sequenced sample was peripheral blood. The sequence was collected from a man over 45 with COVID-19, enrolled during active disease. The CDR3 nucleotides are TGTGCCAGCAGTGAAGTAGGGACAGGGTATGGCTACACCTTC. Protein sequence: CASSEVGTGYGYTF.